This passage covers 15 T cell receptor beta chains from one sample sequenced in a study of early T cells in non-severe SARS-CoV-2 infection. TCRdb processed the 5' RACE reads anew with MiXCR; each CDR3 protein has one entry. The sample has about 92,000 distinct CDR3 sequences; around 15% are singletons. The sequenced sample consisted of whole blood. These receptors were obtained from an adult who was a healthcare worker with PCR-confirmed SARS-CoV-2 infection or an uninfected control (not recorded which).

This clonotype is a singleton in its sample. The chain combines TRBV6-5 with TRBJ2-7; the D gene is possibly TRBD2 (6 bases). CDR1 MNHEY and CDR2 SVGAGI come from the germline V gene. The CDR3 is 14 amino acids. V was trimmed by 2 bases and J by 5 bases, leaving 13 bases between them. In DNA form, the CDR3 reads TGTGCCAGCAGTTACGCCCAGGGCGGGAACGAGCAGTACTTC. This encodes CASSYAQGGNEQYF.

About this clonotype: A much larger clone differs from this one at a single base, so this may be a read error. The V and J genes are TRBV4-1 and TRBJ1-5; D is uncertain. Per the germline V gene, CDR1 is MGHRA and CDR2 is YSYEKL. The CDR3 length is 16 residues. The V gene lost 1 base and the J gene lost 7 bases, with 17 bases spanning the gap. In DNA, the CDR3 is TGCGCCAGCAGCCAAGTTCCGGGCATCAGTAGGCAGCCCCAGCATTTT. Amino acids: CASSQVPGISRQPQHF.

About this clonotype itself: One junction end disagrees with the germline gene, perhaps due to a read error. V is TRBV6-5 and J is TRBJ2-1, with D maybe TRBD2 (5 bases). The germline V gene encodes CDR1 MNHEY and CDR2 SVGAGI. The CDR3 contains 17 residues. Here the CDR3 DNA reads TGTGCCAGCAGTTTTTCCCTCCTAGCCCTCCCCCACAATGAGCACTTCTTC. The encoded protein is CASSFSLLALPHNEHFF.

V usage is TRBV20-1 and J usage is TRBJ2-7; the D is unclear. CDR1 is DFQATT and CDR2 is SNEGSKA in the germline V gene (reference sequence). V was clipped by 3 bases and J by 2 bases, with 8 bases between them. The length of the CDR3 is 12 residues. CDR3 sequence reads: CSARAVPYEQYF. CDR3 coding DNA: TGCAGTGCTAGGGCTGTTCCCTACGAGCAGTACTTC.

To note about this clonotype: Because the CDR3 is missing its conserved closing phenylalanine or tryptophan, this is likely a read error. The chain is built from TRBV2 and TRBJ2-1; 12 bases agree with TRBD2. Germline loops: CDR1 SNHLY, CDR2 FYNNEI. V shed 8 bases, J shed 13 bases, and the junction held 15 bases outside the gene matches. The CDR3 covers 15 residues. This CDR3 is CASFRETTSGRNQFL. CDR3 bases: TGTGCCAGCTTCCGTGAGACGACTAGCGGGAGAAATCAGTTCTTG.

The chain carries TRBV28 and TRBJ1-3; D unresolved. This CDR3 is 15 amino acids long. Germline assignment: CDR1 MDHEN and CDR2 SYDVKM. The V end was cut by 5 bases, the J end by 11 bases, with 22 bases between. CDR3 sequence (DNA): TGTGCCAGCAGTACCCCCGCCAGCTCCTGGAACGCCATATATTTT. Encoded protein: CASSTPASSWNAIYF.

The rearrangement links TRBV27 to TRBJ2-7; 8 nucleotides line up with TRBD2. V gave up 6 bases and J gave up 3 bases; unmatched junction bases: 10. The CDR3 has 15 amino acids. CDR1 is MNHEY, CDR2 SMNVEV, per germline (reference sequence). The CDR3 nucleotides are TGTGCCAGCAGCCCACCACCGGGACTAGTCTACGAGCAGTACTTC. This codes for CASSPPPGLVYEQYF.

The CDR3 DNA follows: TGTGCCAGTCCCCCCTTGAATAGCGCTATCAGCTCCTACGAGCAGTACTTC. It is translated as CASPPLNSAISSYEQYF. The chain carries TRBV28 and TRBJ2-7, with D perhaps TRBD2 (5 bases). Trimming removed 9 bases from V and 0 bases from J, with 24 bases in between. Germline CDR1 is MDHEN and CDR2 is SYDVKM. The CDR3 extends over 17 amino acids.

At least ten counts were recorded for this clonotype. This chain uses TRBV27 with TRBJ1-3, with unresolved D. The V end lost 6 bases, the J end lost 0 bases, and 15 bases lay between the germline ends. Germline CDR1 MNHEY, CDR2 SMNVEV (reference sequence). This CDR3 is built from 16 residues. The CDR3 is CASRAGPTFSGNTIYF. The CDR3, as DNA: TGTGCCAGCAGGGCAGGTCCCACCTTCTCTGGAAACACCATATATTTT.

This clonotype has more than one count but fewer than ten. This chain uses TRBV11-3 with TRBJ2-3; D assignment may be TRBD1 or TRBD2 (5 bases each). Trimming removed 1 base from V and 9 bases from J, with 14 bases in between. Germline-derived CDR1 and CDR2 are SGHNT and YENEEA. The length of the CDR3 is 14 residues. CDR3 nucleotide sequence: TGTGCCAGCAGCTTAGGCGCCATAGGGGACACGCAGTATTTT. It encodes CASSLGAIGDTQYF.

The chain combines TRBV24-1 with TRBJ2-1, with D possibly being TRBD2 (6 bases). Germline CDR1 is KGHDR and CDR2 is SFDVKD. V was clipped by 7 bases and J by 0 bases, with 15 bases between them. The CDR3 runs 16 residues. The CDR3 coding sequence is TGTGCCACCAGGGGCGGGGACTTGGGCTCCTACAATGAGCAGTTCTTC. It translates to CATRGGDLGSYNEQFF.

The chain is built from TRBV11-2 and TRBJ2-2; unclear D gene. Germline lookup yields CDR1 SGHAT and CDR2 FQNNGV. V was clipped by 4 bases and J by 5 bases, with 11 bases between them. The CDR3 sequence is 14 residues long. This chain's CDR3 is CASSSSSYTGELFF. In DNA, the CDR3 is TGTGCCAGCAGCTCCTCCTCGTATACCGGGGAGCTGTTTTTT. The variable domain in full, with the rest retrieved from reference TRBV11-2 and TRBJ2-2, is EAGVAQSPRYKIIEKRQSVAFWCNPISGHATLYWYQQILGQGPKLLIQFQNNGVVDDSQLPKDRFSAERLKGVDSTLKIQPAKLEDSAVYLCASSSSSYTGELFFGEGSRLTVL.

V usage is TRBV3-1 and J usage is TRBJ2-7; 7 nucleotides line up with TRBD2. The CDR3 is 14 amino acids. Germline CDR1 LGHDT, CDR2 YNNKEL (reference sequence). J gave up 3 bases and V 4 bases, and 6 bases lay outside the gene matches. DNA for the CDR3: TGTGCCAGCAGCCCTTCTAGCGGCCACTACGAGCAGTACTTC. This codes for CASSPSSGHYEQYF.

J is TRBJ2-5 and V is TRBV20-1; D ambiguous. Trimming shortened V by 4 bases and J by 4 bases, and 13 bases separated the two germline ends. Germline V gene sequence: CDR1 DFQATT, CDR2 SNEGSKA (reference sequence). The CDR3 runs 13 residues. The CDR3 DNA sequence: TGCAGTGCTACTACACGTGTAAGAGAGACCCAGTACTTC. Its protein product is CSATTRVRETQYF.

This clonotype is deemed medium-sized. This chain uses TRBV12-3 or TRBV12-4 with TRBJ2-7, with D tentatively TRBD1 or TRBD2 (5 bases each). The V end lost 6 bases, the J end lost 2 bases, and 14 bases lay between the germline ends. The CDR3 length is 14 residues. CDR3 sequence reads: CASRGEHRPYEQYF. The CDR3 coding sequence is TGTGCCAGCAGGGGGGAACATCGGCCCTACGAGCAGTACTTC.